The 3 T cell receptor beta chains below come from one sample, sequenced in a study of blood T cell repertoires in COVID-19 (dated by TCRdb to 2018 to 2021). The library was prepared using the immunoSEQ multiplex PCR assay. As stored in TCRdb, this immuneACCESS dataset retains in-frame rearrangements with V and J assigned. A fraction of the clones does not appear; measured against another copy, unresolved V genes explain less than half of the discrepancy, and the remainder lacks a known reason. Recorded for this sample are 60,000 or so clones; 78% of them occurred a single time. Over 25% of the sample lies in the top ten. The sample comprised peripheral blood. These receptors were taken from a human donor in a cohort sampled during active COVID-19.

The chain carries TRBV11-2 and TRBJ2-1; weak D call: TRBD1 (5 bases). Germline lookup yields CDR1 SGHAT and CDR2 FQNNGV. The CDR3 sequence is 14 residues long. The V gene lost 1 base and the J gene lost 10 bases, with 14 bases spanning the gap. The CDR3 bases are TGTGCCAGCAGCTTAGGGGCAGGGTCCAGCGAGCAGTTCTTC. It translates to CASSLGAGSSEQFF. Using reference TRBV11-2 and TRBJ2-1 for the parts outside the CDR3, the full variable domain is EAGVAQSPRYKIIEKRQSVAFWCNPISGHATLYWYQQILGQGPKLLIQFQNNGVVDDSQLPKDRFSAERLKGVDSTLKIQPAKLEDSAVYLCASSLGAGSSEQFFGPGTRLTVL.

The chain recombines TRBV19 with TRBJ1-5; the match to TRBD1 covers 8 bases. The trim removed 3 bases at V and 6 bases at J, leaving 10 bases unmatched. Germline V gene sequence: CDR1 LNHDA, CDR2 SQIVND (reference sequence). The CDR3 sequence is 16 residues long. CDR3 residues: CASSIPSAGGGQPQHF. Written as DNA, the CDR3 is TGTGCCAGTAGTATCCCCTCGGCAGGGGGCGGTCAGCCCCAGCATTTT.

The CDR3 DNA sequence: TGTGCCAGCAGTTGGCTAGCGTTACGCACAGATACGCAGTATTTT. Encoded protein: CASSWLALRTDTQYF. The chain couples TRBV28 to TRBJ2-3, with a weak D call TRBD2 (6 bases). Germline CDR1 MDHEN, CDR2 SYDVKM. The CDR3 consists of 15 residues. V was trimmed by 4 bases and J by 1 base, leaving 12 bases between them.